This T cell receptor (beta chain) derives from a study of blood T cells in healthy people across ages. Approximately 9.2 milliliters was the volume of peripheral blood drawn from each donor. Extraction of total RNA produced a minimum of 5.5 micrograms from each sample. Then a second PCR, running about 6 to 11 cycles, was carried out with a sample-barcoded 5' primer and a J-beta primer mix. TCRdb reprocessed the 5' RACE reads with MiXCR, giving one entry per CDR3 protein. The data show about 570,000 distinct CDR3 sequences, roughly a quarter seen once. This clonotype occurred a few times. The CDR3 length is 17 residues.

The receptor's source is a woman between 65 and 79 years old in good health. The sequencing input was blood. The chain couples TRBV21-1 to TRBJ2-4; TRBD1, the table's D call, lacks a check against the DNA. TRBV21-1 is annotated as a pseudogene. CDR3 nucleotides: TGTGCCAGCAGCAAAGCCGAGCAGGGGGAAGCCAAAAACATTCAGTACTTC. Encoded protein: CASSKAEQGEAKNIQYF.